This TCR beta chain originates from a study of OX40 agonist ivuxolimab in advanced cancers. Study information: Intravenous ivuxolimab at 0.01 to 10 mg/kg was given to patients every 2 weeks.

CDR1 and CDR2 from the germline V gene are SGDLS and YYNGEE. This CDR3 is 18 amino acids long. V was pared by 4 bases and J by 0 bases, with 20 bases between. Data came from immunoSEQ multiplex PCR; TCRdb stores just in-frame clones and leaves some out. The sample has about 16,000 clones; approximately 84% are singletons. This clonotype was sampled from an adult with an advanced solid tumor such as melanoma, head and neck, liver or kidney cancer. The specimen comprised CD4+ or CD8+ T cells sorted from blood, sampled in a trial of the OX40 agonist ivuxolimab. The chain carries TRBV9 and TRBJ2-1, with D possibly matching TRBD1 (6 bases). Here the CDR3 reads CASSTPNGLDSSYNEQFF. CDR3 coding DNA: TGTGCCAGCAGCACACCAAACGGACTGGACAGCTCCTACAATGAGCAGTTCTTC.